This section outlines one TCR beta chain sequence together with its context. What antigen it recognizes has not been identified. Qualities for individual bases were not recorded, and no much larger clone is one base off. Amplification of TCR beta CDR3 regions was carried out from RNA transcripts. The first round of RT-PCR for the TCR CDR3 was performed with the HTBI primer set and the Qiagen OneStep RT-PCR kit. The libraries were constructed in a second round of multiplex PCR and then size-selected and purified. The libraries were sequenced on an Illumina HiSeq2000 using paired-end 100 bp reads. Processing in the source paper ran as follows. SOAPnuke was used to process the raw data, throwing out any read that contained adapters or uncalled bases, had a mean Phred below 15, or lacked an exact constant-primer or identifier match. COPE v1.2.5 was used to merge high-quality paired reads, and clonotypes were defined as unique nucleotide sequences. MiTCR v1.1 was used to align clonotypes to the IMGT TRBV, TRBD and TRBJ reference segments. The analysis included only V-J combinations with a frequency above 0.0001, which together covered around 99% of the repertoires. A TCS score was defined as the ratio of F50 (clonal expansion) to E x V (chaos), with BLOSUM62-based TCRdist applied between CDR3 peptides within each V-J. Welch's t-statistics and random forest reduced roughly 540 V-J features to 13, which were used in a naive Bayes classifier (R e1071). In-frame beta chains were kept once TCRdb had trimmed the public reads at Q25 with fastp and called clones with MiXCR. When rows share a CDR3 protein, they turn into one entry using the most common DNA and genes. TCRdb's processing, not the authors' own work, is the source of the V and J calls. A total of under 550,000 distinct CDR3 sequences appear in this sample, 15% to 20% of them only once. Over 45% of the sample is taken by the ten largest.

V loses 1 base, J loses 7 bases, and the germline ends lie 13 bases apart. CDR1 and CDR2 are read off the germline V gene as MNHEY and SVGEGT. The CDR3 spans 14 residues, from the cysteine through the phenylalanine. Solely the CDR3 DNA is kept, with 42 bases framed from the first base. This record belongs to a study of T cells in Graves' hyperthyroidism and ophthalmopathy (dated by TCRdb to the late 2010s). Broadly, across the study: Peripheral blood was sampled at the time of initial diagnosis, prior to any treatment. To identify distinguishing TCR V-J signatures, a discovery cohort of about a hundred patients was used, comprising 43 with Graves' ophthalmopathy and some 60 with stable Graves' hyperthyroidism. Prospective prediction of ophthalmopathy was tested in an independent validation cohort of approximately 19 hyperthyroidism patients and 15 to 17 patients who later progressed to ophthalmopathy. The approximately 90 discovery patients were randomly split 7:3 into training and test sets. In addition, the study compared T-cell repertoires in thyroid tissue and in blood from six Graves' hyperthyroidism patients. After sampling, hyperthyroidism patients received methimazole starting at 30 mg daily, and ophthalmopathy patients received high-dose intravenous methylprednisolone. The paper describes TCR Vbeta CDR3 sequencing of roughly 130 peripheral blood samples, made up of 43 ophthalmopathy patients, roughly 80 hyperthyroidism patients and around 17 progressor patients. Overall results and qualifications from the work: Most expanded thyroid clonotypes (frequency above 0.001) were also found in blood, which suggests that blood repertoires may mirror thyroid immune responses. Ophthalmopathy was separated from stable hyperthyroidism by a 13 V-J signature model, with around 90% sensitivity and 81% to 82% specificity obtained in cross-validation and 80%/75% obtained in testing. No statistical method was used to fix the sample size in advance, and group allocation was not hidden from the investigators. In validation, the model predicted progression to ophthalmopathy a median of about 6.5 months before onset, with over 55% sensitivity and 72.22% specificity.

Ophthalmopathy patients had moderately to severely active disease, with a Clinical Activity Score of 3 or more, a NOSPECS grade of 4 or more, and a disease duration of less than 3 months. Exclusion was applied to patients with uncontrolled infections, other autoimmune diseases, pregnancy or lactation. Diagnoses were established on the basis of clinical symptoms, serum thyroxine and TRAb, thyroid ultrasound, and orbital computed tomography. PBMCs were separated from roughly 9.3 ml of fresh peripheral blood using Ficoll-Paque density gradient centrifugation. Trizol reagent was used to extract total RNA, and RNA quality was then checked on an Agilent 2100 Bioanalyzer.

The sequenced sample consisted of blood. The receptor comes from a man between 35 and 55 years old with Graves' ophthalmopathy. Recombination connected TRBV6-2 or TRBV6-3 to TRBJ1-1; a confident D gene designation cannot be given. The sequence in DNA is TGTGCCAGCAGTTACTGGTCGGCTAGACTTGAAGCTTTCTTT. This encodes CASSYWSARLEAFF.